This TCR beta chain is from a study of cytomegalovirus exposure and HLA in healthy donors (dated by TCRdb to about 2017). With respect to the entire study: A later analysis indicated that the 110 or so validation repertoires were generated on the platform also employed for the roughly 730 repertoires of the first cohort. To predict cytomegalovirus infection status, the study combined high-throughput TCR immunosequencing, statistical association of individual TCRs with disease status, and machine learning. A separate validation cohort of some 130 different subjects was used in addition to the roughly 670-subject first cohort. The study aimed to test whether signatures of past pathogen exposure could be identified by cataloging public T cell receptors. Study-wide findings and limitations: Cytomegalovirus status was reported to be diagnosed by the classifier with high specificity and sensitivity in both the original and validation cohorts. It was suggested by the authors that the approach could potentially be generalized to other disease states and immunological phenotypes. In vitro tests confirmed that a few of the cytomegalovirus-associated TCR beta chains recognize cytomegalovirus antigens. A total of around 150 TCR beta chains were listed by the study as associated with cytomegalovirus. In a later analysis, TCRs clustered in the first cohort were found to also tend to co-occur in the 110 or so validation repertoires, with 90% to 95% of cluster scores above 0. A later analysis had no HLA typing for the validation cohort, so co-occurrence there was scored across all 110 or so repertoires. Most TCR sequences were seen in very few donors, while some public TCRs were found in many individuals.

CDR1 and CDR2, looked up from the germline V gene, are MDHEN and SYDVKM. The CDR3 numbers 15 residues from cysteine through phenylalanine. This entry keeps only the CDR3 DNA: 45 bases, framed from base 1. V was cut back by 7 bases and J by 4 bases, leaving a gap of 17 bases between them. Concerning this clone itself: No antigen is known for it. It has no much larger one-base neighbor in the sample; base qualities were not kept.

The protocol used for the library was the immunoSEQ multiplex PCR assay. On the authors' methods: To diagnose cytomegalovirus status from the catalog of TCR beta chain sequences, a statistical classification framework was built. TCRdb took this table from immuneACCESS and kept in-frame rearrangements with V and J called. Such tables lack part of the clones; where checked against another copy, unresolved V genes explain under half of the gap, and the rest is unexplained. V, J and clone size derive from that table, while D and trimming were established from the DNA sequence. This sample has around 61,000 clones in its table, and roughly 92% of those were observed once. Roughly 1.2% of the sample rests with the top ten. The donors were included in the validation cohort of approximately 130 subjects, a group kept apart from the roughly 680-subject first cohort.

What was sequenced was PBMCs. This receptor was identified in a man in his late teens or twenties in good health and CMV-seronegative. This sequence uses TRBV28 and TRBJ1-5; possibly the D gene is TRBD1, per 6 matching bases. The nucleotide sequence reads as follows: TGTGCCAGCACCGACGTCGACAGGTGGAATCAGCCCCAGCATTTT. It encodes CASTDVDRWNQPQHF.